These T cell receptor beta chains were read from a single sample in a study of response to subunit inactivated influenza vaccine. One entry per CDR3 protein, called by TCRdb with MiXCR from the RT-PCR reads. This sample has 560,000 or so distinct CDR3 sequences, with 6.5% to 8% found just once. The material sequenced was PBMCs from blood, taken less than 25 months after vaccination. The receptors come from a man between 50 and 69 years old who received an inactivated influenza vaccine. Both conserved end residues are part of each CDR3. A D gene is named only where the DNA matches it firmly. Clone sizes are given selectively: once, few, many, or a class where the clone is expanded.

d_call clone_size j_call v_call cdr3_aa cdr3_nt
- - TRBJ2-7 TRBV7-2 CASSPDVGPSYEQYF TGTGCCAGCAGCCCGGATGTAGGGCCCTCCTACGAGCAGTACTTC
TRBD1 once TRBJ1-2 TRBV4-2 CASSPGTARTYGYTF TGTGCCAGCAGCCCTGGGACAGCTAGGACATATGGCTACACCTTC
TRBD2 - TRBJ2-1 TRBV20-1 CSARLASGRSNEQFF TGCAGTGCTAGACTCGCTAGCGGGAGGAGTAATGAGCAGTTCTTC
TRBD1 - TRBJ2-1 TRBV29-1 CSVVQGAPEQFF TGCAGCGTTGTACAGGGGGCCCCTGAGCAGTTCTTC
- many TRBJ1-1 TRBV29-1 CSVFYRETEAFF TGCAGCGTTTTTTATAGGGAGACTGAAGCTTTCTTT
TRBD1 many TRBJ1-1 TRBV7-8 CASSLSRQGTEAFF TGTGCCAGCAGCTTATCCAGACAGGGGACTGAAGCTTTCTTT
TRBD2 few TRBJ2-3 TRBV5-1 CASSFSGGHGTDTQYF TGCGCCAGCAGCTTTAGCGGGGGCCATGGCACAGATACGCAGTATTTT
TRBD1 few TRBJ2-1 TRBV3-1 CASSQDLSPDRADEQFF TGTGCCAGCAGCCAAGATCTTTCGCCGGACAGGGCGGATGAGCAGTTCTTC
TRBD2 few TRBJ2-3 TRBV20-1 CSARSSGRPDTQYF TGCAGTGCTAGATCTAGCGGGAGACCAGATACGCAGTATTTT
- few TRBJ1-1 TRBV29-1 CSVEDDPGAEAFF TGCAGCGTTGAAGACGATCCAGGGGCTGAAGCTTTCTTT
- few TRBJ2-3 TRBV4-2 CASSHIQGPEQYF TGTGCCAGCAGCCATATACAAGGGCCAGAGCAGTATTTT
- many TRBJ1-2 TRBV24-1 CATSDSDAKGMYGYTF TGTGCCACCAGTGATTCGGACGCGAAGGGGATGTATGGCTACACCTTC
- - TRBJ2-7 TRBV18 CASSPGGFSSYEQYF TGTGCCAGCTCACCGGGTGGTTTTAGCTCCTACGAGCAGTACTTC
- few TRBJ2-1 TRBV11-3 CASSLGTTGEQFF TGTGCCAGCAGCTTAGGAACCACCGGGGAGCAGTTCTTC
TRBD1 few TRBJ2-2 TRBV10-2 CASKGQVNTGELFF TGCGCCAGCAAGGGACAGGTGAACACCGGGGAGCTGTTTTTT
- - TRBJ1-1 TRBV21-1 CASSKGTGTGGWTEAFF TGTGCCAGCAGCAAAGGTACCGGGACAGGGGGCTGGACTGAAGCTTTCTTT
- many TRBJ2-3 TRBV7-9 CASSLGLASTDTQYF TGTGCCAGCAGCTTAGGCCTAGCGAGCACAGATACGCAGTATTTT
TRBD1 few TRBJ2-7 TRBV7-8 CASSTDRPGEQYF TGTGCCAGCAGCACGGACAGGCCGGGCGAGCAGTACTTC
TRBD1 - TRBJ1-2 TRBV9 CASSVATGQAYGYTF TGTGCCAGCAGCGTAGCTACCGGACAGGCCTATGGCTACACCTTC
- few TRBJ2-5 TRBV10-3 CAISAQVRETQYF TGTGCCATCAGTGCACAGGTCCGCGAGACCCAGTACTTC
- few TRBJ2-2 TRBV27 CASSFAGATLTGELFF TGTGCCAGCAGTTTCGCGGGGGCGACCCTCACCGGGGAGCTGTTTTTT
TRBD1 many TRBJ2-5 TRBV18 CASSVTGTAQETQYF TGTGCCAGCTCAGTAACAGGGACAGCCCAAGAGACCCAGTACTTC
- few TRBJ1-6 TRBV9 CASSVEWGGNSPLHF TGTGCCAGCAGCGTAGAGTGGGGCGGGAATTCACCCCTCCACTTT
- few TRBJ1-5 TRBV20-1 CSARDPTGRNQPQHF TGCAGTGCTAGAGATCCCACAGGGAGGAACCAGCCCCAGCATTTT
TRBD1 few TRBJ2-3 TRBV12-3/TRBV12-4 CASSVQGARTDTQYF TGTGCCAGCAGTGTCCAGGGGGCGCGCACAGATACGCAGTATTTT
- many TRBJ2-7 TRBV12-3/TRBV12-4 CASSLLINYEQYF TGTGCCAGCAGTTTACTAATTAATTACGAGCAGTACTTC
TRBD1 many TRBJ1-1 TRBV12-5 CASGSGQGAEFEAFF TGTGCTAGTGGATCGGGACAGGGGGCTGAGTTCGAAGCTTTCTTT
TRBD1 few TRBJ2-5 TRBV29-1 CSAQGTGQETQYF TGCAGCGCACAGGGGACAGGGCAAGAGACCCAGTACTTC
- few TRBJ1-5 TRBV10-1 CASSESQDGQPQHF TGCGCCAGCAGTGAGTCCCAGGACGGGCAGCCCCAGCATTTT
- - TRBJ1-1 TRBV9 CASSVATRDTEAFF TGTGCCAGCAGCGTAGCTACAAGGGACACTGAAGCTTTCTTT
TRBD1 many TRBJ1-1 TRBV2 CASSEAQGVNTEAFF TGTGCCAGCAGTGAAGCGCAGGGGGTGAACACTGAAGCTTTCTTT
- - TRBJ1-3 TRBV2 CASSRMSSGGGRTGNTIYF TGTGCCAGCAGTCGAATGTCTTCGGGGGGAGGGAGGACTGGAAACACCATATATTTT
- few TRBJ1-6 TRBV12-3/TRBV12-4 CATSQTDNSPLHF TGTGCCACATCACAGACAGATAATTCACCCCTCCACTTT
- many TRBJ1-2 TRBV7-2 CASSPTTGIFEGYTF TGTGCCAGCAGCCCAACGACGGGGATATTTGAGGGCTACACCTTC
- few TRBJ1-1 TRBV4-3 CASSQEWFSNTEAFF TGCGCCAGCAGCCAAGAATGGTTCTCGAACACTGAAGCTTTCTTT
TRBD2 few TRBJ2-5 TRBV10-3 CAISEALGIRGGGQETQYF TGTGCCATCAGTGAGGCTTTGGGGATACGGGGGGGTGGACAAGAGACCCAGTACTTC
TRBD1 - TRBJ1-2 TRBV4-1 CASSQETGHYGYTF TGCGCCAGCAGCCAAGAGACAGGGCACTATGGCTACACCTTC
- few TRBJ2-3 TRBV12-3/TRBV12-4 CASRLDRIGTDTQYF TGTGCCAGCAGACTAGACAGGATTGGCACAGATACGCAGTATTTT
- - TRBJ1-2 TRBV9 CASNAGSRNNGYTF TGTGCCAGTAACGCAGGGAGCAGAAATAATGGCTACACCTTC
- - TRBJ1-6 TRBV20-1 CSAGPQGYNSPLHF TGCAGTGCTGGCCCCCAGGGATATAATTCACCCCTCCACTTT
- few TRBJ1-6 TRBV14 CASSKITGVSPLHF TGTGCCAGCAGTAAAATAACGGGAGTTTCACCCCTCCACTTT
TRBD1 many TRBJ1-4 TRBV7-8 CASSLVTISGQRNEKLFF TGTGCCAGCAGCTTAGTTACTATCTCGGGACAGAGGAATGAAAAACTGTTTTTT
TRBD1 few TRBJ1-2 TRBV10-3 CAVTGTGTGYTF TGTGCCGTAACCGGGACAGGGACGGGCTACACCTTC
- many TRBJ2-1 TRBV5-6 CASSSGPSTYNEQFF TGTGCCAGCAGCAGCGGACCGAGCACCTACAATGAGCAGTTCTTC
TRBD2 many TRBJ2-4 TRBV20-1 CSAWTSGARGIQYF TGCAGTGCTTGGACTAGCGGAGCGAGGGGCATTCAGTACTTC
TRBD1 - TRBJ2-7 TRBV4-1 CASSHPRDRVREQYF TGCGCCAGCAGCCACCCCCGGGACAGGGTAAGGGAGCAGTACTTC
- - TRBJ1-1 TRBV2 CASSALIAGPGTEAFF TGTGCCAGCAGTGCCCTTATCGCGGGGCCTGGGACTGAAGCTTTCTTT
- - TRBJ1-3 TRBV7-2 CASSIQGRNTIYF TGTGCCAGCAGCATACAGGGAAGAAACACCATATATTTT
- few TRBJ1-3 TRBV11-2 CASSLGPSYSGNTIYF TGTGCCAGCAGCTTAGGACCTTCCTACTCTGGAAACACCATATATTTT
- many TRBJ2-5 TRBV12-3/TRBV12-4 CASSPRRQETQYF TGTGCCAGCAGCCCTCGACGGCAAGAGACCCAGTACTTC
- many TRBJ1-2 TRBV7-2 CASSFLEGRSYGYTF TGTGCCAGCAGCTTCTTAGAGGGACGGAGCTATGGCTACACCTTC
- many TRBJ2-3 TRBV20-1 CSAGLEDTQYF TGCAGTGCTGGGTTGGAGGATACGCAGTATTTT
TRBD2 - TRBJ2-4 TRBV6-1 CASRGASGRAKNIQYF TGTGCCAGCAGGGGAGCAAGCGGGAGGGCCAAAAACATTCAGTACTTC
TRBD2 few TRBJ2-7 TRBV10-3 CAISLSGVSGTRIYEQYF TGTGCCATCAGCTTGAGTGGAGTGAGTGGGACTAGAATTTACGAGCAGTACTTC